The 5 T cell receptor beta chains below were found in one sample sequenced in a study of control samples from healthy donors and cancer patients. Assay: immunoSEQ multiplex PCR; the TCRdb copy retains only in-frame clones and omits some. The top ten hold roughly 3.9% of the sample, which has about 170,000 clones, just over 90% seen once. Sequenced: blood. Receptor source: a woman aged 60-75 years in good health.

This sequence joins TRBV3-1 (or the pseudogene TRBV3-2) and TRBJ2-7, with 8 bases matching TRBD1. V was pared by 1 base and J by 3 bases, with 2 bases of the junction left unmatched. This CDR3 spans 14 amino acids. CDR1 LGHDT and CDR2 YNNKEL come from the germline V gene (reference sequence). In DNA form, the CDR3 reads TGTGCCAGCAGCCAAGCCACAGGGGGCTACGAGCAGTACTTC. Its protein is CASSQATGGYEQYF.

The sample holds a few counts of this clone. This chain's CDR3 is CASSATRWQETQYF. The CDR3 nucleotides read TGTGCCAGCAGCGCGACTAGGTGGCAAGAGACCCAGTACTTC. This chain links TRBV2 with TRBJ2-5; perhaps TRBD2 as D (6 bases). CDR3 length: 14 amino acids. Germline values: CDR1 SNHLY, CDR2 FYNNEI. Trimming left V 6 bases short and J 2 bases short, with 13 bases between.

The rearrangement joins TRBV7-6 to TRBJ2-7, with D perhaps TRBD2 (5 bases). Germline values: CDR1 SGHVS, CDR2 FNYEAQ. The CDR3 is 15 residues long. Trimming removed 4 bases from V and 3 bases from J, with 16 bases in between. The CDR3 DNA is TGTGCCAGCAGCTCGCGGACGGGCCGGGGCTACGAGCAGTACTTC. Residues: CASSSRTGRGYEQYF.

This sequence joins TRBV18 and TRBJ2-3; D is perhaps TRBD1 (6 bases). Germline CDR1 and CDR2: KGHSH and LQKENI. The CDR3 sequence is 15 residues long. Trimming pared 5 bases from V and 2 bases from J, leaving 14 bases between. The DNA for the CDR3 is TGTGCCAGCTCAGGGGGCTTGGGTCCCACAGATACGCAGTATTTT. This translates into CASSGGLGPTDTQYF.

The chain carries TRBV7-9 and TRBJ1-2, with 11 bases lining up with TRBD1. The V gene's germline CDR1 is SEHNR and CDR2 FQNEAQ (reference sequence). The CDR3 runs 17 residues. J was trimmed by 5 bases and V by 2 bases; bases with no gene match: 10. For the CDR3, the DNA is TGTGCCAGCAGCTTATTTGGGACAGGGGGTAGGGAGTATGGCTACACCTTC. Its protein product is CASSLFGTGGREYGYTF.